The clone carrying this T cell receptor beta chain was seen only a few times. The antigen is undetermined. It may be a read error: a sequence one base away is much more abundant. Germline CDR1 and CDR2: LGHNA and YNFKEQ. V lost 7 bases, J lost 6 bases, and 10 bases stayed unmatched. CDR3 length: 14 amino acids. MiXCR reprocessed the PCR reads for TCRdb. Here the sample spans 100,000 or so clones, just under 15% being singletons. The sample comes from a study of metastatic and nonmetastatic thyroid tumors. Study-wide findings and caveats: Compared with benign nodules, malignant thyroid tumors were reported to have significantly higher TCR beta diversity in both blood and tumor.

No treatment had been given to any patient before thyroid surgery. The receptor comes from a female donor with papillary thyroid cancer or a benign thyroid nodule (not recorded which). Some clones in this sample may be carry-over from other donors' samples. Sequenced sample: blood. The rearrangement uses TRBV4-2 and TRBJ2-7, with 9 bases fitting TRBD1. CDR3 sequence reads: CASNQGGTGREQYF. The CDR3, as DNA: TGTGCCAGCAACCAGGGCGGGACAGGGCGCGAGCAGTACTTC.